Listed below are T cell receptor beta chains from one sample, sequenced in a study of T cell responses to AZD1222 COVID-19 vaccine. Data came from immunoSEQ multiplex PCR; TCRdb stores just in-frame clones and leaves some out. The sample records some 140,000 clones, 85% to 90% being singletons. Sequences were derived from peripheral blood, sampled on day 0 of MenACWY control vaccination. The receptors were gathered from an adult in good health. The CDR3 runs from the conserved cysteine through the conserved F or W. D genes are given only for firm matches. Rows may omit the clone size; those that give it use once, few, many or a size class.

abundance,len,v_gene,d_gene,j_gene,CDR3nt,CDR3aa
.,14,TRBV13,.,TRBJ1-2,TGTGCCAGCTATCGTGGGGGCTCAGGGTATGGCTACACCTTC,CASYRGGSGYGYTF
.,17,TRBV5-4,TRBD1,TRBJ1-4,TGTGCCAGCAGCTTGAGGGGACAGGGTCTAGCGGGTGAAAAACTGTTTTTT,CASSLRGQGLAGEKLFF
.,15,TRBV6-5,TRBD1,TRBJ1-1,TGTGCCAGCACCCCGATAGACAGGGAGAACACTGAAGCTTTCTTT,CASTPIDRENTEAFF
.,14,TRBV6-4,TRBD1,TRBJ1-1,TGTGCCAGCAGTGACTCGGCAGGGGGCACTGAAGCTTTCTTT,CASSDSAGGTEAFF
.,14,TRBV6-6,.,TRBJ1-5,TGTGCCAGCAGTTATACAGGGATGGCGCAGCCCCAGCATTTT,CASSYTGMAQPQHF
.,14,TRBV28,.,TRBJ2-2,TGTGCCAGCAAGGGACAAATGAACACCGGGGAGCTGTTTTTT,CASKGQMNTGELFF
.,14,TRBV7-2,.,TRBJ2-1,TGTGCCAGCAGCTCCAGACTAGTTTACAATGAGCAGTTCTTC,CASSSRLVYNEQFF
.,12,TRBV14,.,TRBJ2-2,TGTGCCAGCAGCCAAGTTTGGGGGGAGCTGTTTTTT,CASSQVWGELFF
.,15,TRBV5-4,TRBD1,TRBJ2-7,TGTGCCAGCAGCCCAGTCCAGGGACAGGGGAACGAGCAGTACTTC,CASSPVQGQGNEQYF
once,17,TRBV6-1,TRBD2,TRBJ2-7,TGTGCCAGCAGTGAAGGGGGACTAGCGGGAGGGTTCTACGAGCAGTACTTC,CASSEGGLAGGFYEQYF
few,15,TRBV9,TRBD1,TRBJ2-5,TGTGCCAGCAGCTCCCGGACAGGGGGGGATGAGACCCAGTACTTC,CASSSRTGGDETQYF
.,14,TRBV2,TRBD1,TRBJ1-3,TGTGCCAGCAGTGAGGACAGGGCTCGAAACACCATATATTTT,CASSEDRARNTIYF